This T cell receptor beta chain was sequenced during a study of T-cell reconstitution after alpha-beta-depleted transplantation in children. CDR3 length: 14 residues. Germline V gives CDR1 SGHVS, CDR2 FNYEAQ. V lost 1 base and J 10 bases, leaving 11 bases between the germline ends. Molecular barcoding with unique molecular identifiers was used for the TCRbeta library. Using its own MiXCR run on the PCR reads, TCRdb lists one record per CDR3 protein. The sample shows a few hundred thousand distinct CDR3 sequences, about 23% of them seen only once. The source material was PBMCs, sampled before TCRalphabeta/CD19-depleted stem cell transplant. The chain links TRBV7-6 to TRBJ1-6; D might be TRBD1 (6 bases). The TCR originated in a girl under 10 years old with Fanconi anemia, due to receive a stem cell transplant. CDR3 in amino acids: CASSLEPGDSPLHF. CDR3 DNA sequence: TGTGCCAGCAGCTTAGAACCAGGGGACTCACCCCTCCACTTT.